This is a list of T cell receptor beta chains from one sample in a study of shared clonotypes between healthy human individuals. Sequenced by immunoSEQ multiplex PCR; TCRdb stores in-frame clones only, minus some. The profile shows approximately 480,000 clones, about 75% of them singletons. Sequenced: PBMCs. The source of these receptors is a woman between 40 and 50 years old in good health. Some clones in this sample may be carry-over from other donors' samples. Both conserved end residues are part of each CDR3. The D gene is left open where the match is weak. Rows give clone size only sometimes, using once, few, many, or a class for an expanded clone.

d_call	j_call	v_call	clone_size	cdr3_nt	cdr3_aa
TRBD1	TRBJ2-1	TRBV5-6	-	TGTGCCAGCAGCCGACAGGGTATCACCACCAAAATTTACAATGAGCAGTTCTTC	CASSRQGITTKIYNEQFF
-	TRBJ1-1	TRBV6-5	few	TGTGCCAGCAGTTGGGCTTTCTTT	CASSWAFF
-	TRBJ2-7	TRBV7-8	-	TGTGCCAGCAGCTTAGTACACAGAGGCTACGAGCAGTACTTC	CASSLVHRGYEQYF
TRBD2	TRBJ2-1	TRBV28	many	TGTGCCAGCAGTCACGGGCTAGCGGGAGGGGGGAGGAATGAGCAGTTCTTC	CASSHGLAGGGRNEQFF
-	TRBJ2-3	TRBV7-9	-	TGTGCCAGCAGCTTAAGAGGTGCGGGGCTCACAGATACGCAGTATTTT	CASSLRGAGLTDTQYF
TRBD2	TRBJ2-7	TRBV7-3	-	TGTGCCAGCAGCCCTTCGACTAGCGGCTACGAGCAGTACTTC	CASSPSTSGYEQYF
-	TRBJ2-6	TRBV5-6	-	TGTGCCAGCGTTCGGGTCTCTGGGGCCAACGTCCTGACTTTC	CASVRVSGANVLTF
TRBD1	TRBJ2-1	TRBV28	-	TGTGCCAGCAGTTTAGTCCGGGACAGGGCCTCCTACAATGAGCAGTTCTTC	CASSLVRDRASYNEQFF
-	TRBJ1-3	TRBV4-3	once	TGCGCCAGCAGCCAAGACCGGGACTCTGGATACATATATTTT	CASSQDRDSGYIYF
-	TRBJ2-7	TRBV27	-	TGTGCCAGCAGTCGCCTCTCGGGCTACGAGCAGTACTTC	CASSRLSGYEQYF
-	TRBJ2-7	TRBV28	-	TGTGCCAGCAGTCTCGGGACGCCGCGAGACGAGCAGTACTTC	CASSLGTPRDEQYF
-	TRBJ1-1	TRBV19	-	TGTGCCAGTAGTATGGTTGGCAGCATGAACACTGAAGCTTTCTTT	CASSMVGSMNTEAFF
TRBD2	TRBJ2-7	TRBV28	-	TGTGCCAGCAAGGTCCCAGCGGGAGTTTCCGAGCAGTACTTC	CASKVPAGVSEQYF
TRBD2	TRBJ2-1	TRBV2	-	TGTGCCAGCAAGTCCCCGGGACTAGCGGGTAACAATGAGCAGTTCTTC	CASKSPGLAGNNEQFF
TRBD1	TRBJ2-2	TRBV23-1	-	TGCGCCAGCAGTCAATCTGGGGACAGGGCGCGTAGACAAACTCCCGGGGAGCTGTTTTTT	CASSQSGDRARRQTPGELFF
-	TRBJ2-7	TRBV10-3	many	TGTGCCATCAGTGACCCAGCGTCCGGGACCCAATACGAGCAGTACTTC	CAISDPASGTQYEQYF
TRBD1	TRBJ2-7	TRBV27	-	TGTGCCAGCAGTTCGTGGCAGGGGGCCCACGAGCAGTACTTC	CASSSWQGAHEQYF
TRBD2	TRBJ2-2	TRBV6-1	-	TGTGCCAGCAGAGGACTAGCGGTGAACACCGGGGAGCTGTTTTTT	CASRGLAVNTGELFF
-	TRBJ1-1	TRBV7-9	-	TGTGCCAGCAGCTGGGAGAACACTGAAGCTTTCTTT	CASSWENTEAFF
-	TRBJ2-1	TRBV29-1	once	TGCAGCGCCGCCGGGACCCGCTCCTACAATGAGCAGTTCTTC	CSAAGTRSYNEQFF
-	TRBJ2-1	TRBV20-1	-	TGCAGTGCTAGAACTAGGGTTGAGCAGTTCTTC	CSARTRVEQFF
-	TRBJ1-5	TRBV14	-	TGTGCCAGCAGCCAAGAAAGGGATCAGCCCCAGCATTTT	CASSQERDQPQHF
-	TRBJ1-5	TRBV1	-	TGCACCAGCAGCCGAGTGGGCAGGGGGCTCGGTAGCAATCAGCCCCAGCATTTT	CTSSRVGRGLGSNQPQHF
-	TRBJ1-2	TRBV19	-	TGTGCCAGTAGTCGCCCCACAGGGTCCTTCTATGGCTACACCTTC	CASSRPTGSFYGYTF
-	TRBJ2-6	TRBV5-1	-	TGCGCCCGAATTCAATTTAGTTCCGGGGCCAACGTCCTGACTTTC	CARIQFSSGANVLTF
TRBD1	TRBJ2-5	TRBV7-9	few	TGTGCCAGCAGCGATCGGACAGGGCACCAAGAGACCCAGTACTTC	CASSDRTGHQETQYF
TRBD2	TRBJ2-1	TRBV5-6	-	TGTGCCAGCAGCTCGGGACTAGCGCGTTCCTACAATGAGCAGTTCTTC	CASSSGLARSYNEQFF
-	TRBJ2-1	TRBV5-4	-	TGTGCCAGCAGCTTGTCGCCGGGGGTGTTGTATGAGCAGTTCTTC	CASSLSPGVLYEQFF
TRBD2	TRBJ2-1	TRBV6-9	-	TGTGCCAGGGAGCTGGGACTAGCGGGAGGGTGTGTCCGCAATGAGCAGTTCTTC	CARELGLAGGCVRNEQFF
-	TRBJ2-3	TRBV7-9	-	TGTGCCAGCAGCATACTTGGGGGCACAGATACGCAGTATTTT	CASSILGGTDTQYF
TRBD1	TRBJ2-5	TRBV15	-	TGTGCCACCCGGGACAGCGGAAAAGAGACCCAGTACTTC	CATRDSGKETQYF
TRBD2	TRBJ2-1	TRBV11-2	-	TGTGCCACCAGGACTAGCGGGACTGAGCAGTTCTTC	CATRTSGTEQFF
TRBD2	TRBJ2-2	TRBV7-9	-	TGTGCCAGCAGCCGCGCCACTAGCGCCGGGGAGCTGTTTTTT	CASSRATSAGELFF
TRBD1	TRBJ2-1	TRBV11-3	-	TGTGCCAGCAGCCATACCGGGACAGGGGGTTACAATGAGCAGTTCTTC	CASSHTGTGGYNEQFF
-	TRBJ2-7	TRBV18	-	TGTGCCAGCTCACCACCGTCCAGGGGAACCTACGAGCAGTACTTC	CASSPPSRGTYEQYF
-	TRBJ1-1	TRBV28	-	TGTGCCAGCAGTTTAAGGAACACTGAAGCTTTCTTT	CASSLRNTEAFF
-	TRBJ1-2	TRBV5-4	-	TGTGCCAGCAGCTTGGGGGCACGGGACTATGGCTACACCTTC	CASSLGARDYGYTF
-	TRBJ2-3	TRBV15	-	TGTGCCACCAGCAGAGATGGACTTTCGCGGGCCGGAGGAATCACAGATACGCAGTATTTT	CATSRDGLSRAGGITDTQYF
-	TRBJ1-4	TRBV29-1	-	TGCAGCGTGGGAGTTGGTCGTGAAAAACTGTTTTTT	CSVGVGREKLFF
TRBD2	TRBJ2-1	TRBV14	-	TGTGCCAGCAGCCCAATCCCAAGCGGGAGGGCCAACAATGAGCAGTTCTTC	CASSPIPSGRANNEQFF
-	TRBJ1-2	TRBV27	-	TGTGCCAGCAGTTTGGGGGGGGTAGGCTATGGCTACACCTTC	CASSLGGVGYGYTF
-	TRBJ1-1	TRBV15	few	TGTGCCACCAGCAGAGGAACTCAAGGGGGTGAAGCTTTCTTT	CATSRGTQGGEAFF
TRBD1	TRBJ2-1	TRBV6-5	-	TGTGCCAGCATGCCGGGACAGGGGGGCGATGAGCAGTTCTTC	CASMPGQGGDEQFF
-	TRBJ2-5	TRBV5-6	few	TGTGCCAGCAGCCCGGGGGTGCAAGAGACCCAGTACTTC	CASSPGVQETQYF
-	TRBJ1-3	TRBV2	-	TGTGCCAGCAGTGAACTCTCAGCCGCTTCAAACACCATATATTTT	CASSELSAASNTIYF
-	TRBJ1-5	TRBV4-1	-	TGCGCCAGCAGCCAAGTAGGCCAAATGAATCAGCCCCAGCATTTT	CASSQVGQMNQPQHF
TRBD1	TRBJ2-4	TRBV2	once	TGTGCCAGCAGTGAATGGGACAGGGGAGCCAAAAACATTCAGTACTTC	CASSEWDRGAKNIQYF
-	TRBJ2-1	TRBV14	-	TGTAGGGACGAACTTAGCTCCTACAATGAGCAGTTCTTC	CRDELSSYNEQFF
-	TRBJ2-1	TRBV4-1	-	TGCGCCAGCAGCCAACCCTTGAGCCATGAGCAGTTCTTC	CASSQPLSHEQFF
TRBD2	TRBJ2-1	TRBV6-6	-	TGTGCCAGCAGAACTCCGGGACTAGGGGGGGGTAATGAGCAGTTCTTC	CASRTPGLGGGNEQFF
TRBD2	TRBJ2-7	TRBV5-1	-	TGCGCCAGCAGCTCGCTCGGACTAGCGGGAGGCTACGAGCAGTACTTC	CASSSLGLAGGYEQYF
-	TRBJ2-1	TRBV10-3	-	TGTGCCATCGGGCGATATGGGGGAGAATACAATGAGCAGTTCTTC	CAIGRYGGEYNEQFF
TRBD1	TRBJ1-4	TRBV7-2	-	TGTGCCAGCAGCCGGGGACAGGTCGCAACTAATGAAAAACTGTTTTTT	CASSRGQVATNEKLFF
TRBD1	TRBJ2-7	TRBV18	-	TGTGCCAGCTCACCCCAGGGGACAGAAATCTACTACGAGCAGTACTTC	CASSPQGTEIYYEQYF
-	TRBJ2-7	TRBV28	-	TGTGCCAGCAGGAGTGGGACAAGCAGGGAGCAGTACTTC	CASRSGTSREQYF
TRBD1	TRBJ1-5	TRBV7-2	once	TGTGCCAGCAGCTTAGACGGACAGGCAGTTCGGCCCCAGCATTTT	CASSLDGQAVRPQHF
-	TRBJ2-1	TRBV7-2	-	TGTGCCAGCAGCTTAGTTCACGGGGCCGCAGGTGAGCAGTTCTTC	CASSLVHGAAGEQFF
-	TRBJ1-1	TRBV28	few	TGTGCCAGCAGTTACTTAAGGAACACTGAAGCTTTCTTT	CASSYLRNTEAFF
-	TRBJ1-1	TRBV7-9	many	TGTGCCAGCAGCTTAGGAGCTGGGGTGGGGAGCACTGAAGCTTTCTTT	CASSLGAGVGSTEAFF